The source of this T cell receptor beta chain is a study of shared clonotypes between healthy human individuals. Sequencing was performed with immunoSEQ multiplex PCR; in TCRdb, only in-frame clones are kept and a portion is missing. The data show about 960,000 clones, about 80% seen once. CDR3 size: 13 residues. Germline V CDR1 and CDR2: MNHNY, SVGAGI (reference sequence). Trimming pared 6 bases from V and 2 bases from J, leaving 11 bases between. The specimen sequenced was memory CD4+ T cells sorted from blood. The subset denotes: CD45RA-negative fraction. This receptor was obtained from a man in his late teens or twenties in good health. The chain has TRBV6-6 and TRBJ2-7; D ambiguous. Here the CDR3 DNA reads TGTGCCAGCAGCCGAGAACTTACCTACGAGCAGTACTTC. Its protein product is CASSRELTYEQYF.